This T cell receptor beta chain is drawn from a study of cytomegalovirus exposure and HLA in healthy donors (dated by TCRdb to 2016 to 2017). Broadly, across the study: According to an earlier analysis of 587 of the donors, about 170 million T cells yielded 117 million unique TCR beta sequences and 250 to 350 Gb of sequence data. To predict cytomegalovirus infection status, the study combined high-throughput TCR immunosequencing, statistical association of individual TCRs with disease status, and machine learning. On average, 235,054 unique TCR beta nucleotide sequences were sequenced per donor among 398 genotyped donors of the cohort, with 15% to 20% of those sequences being non-productive. Donor age, sex, ethnicity and CMV serostatus were compiled together with the repertoire data. The study was designed to test whether signatures of past pathogen exposure could be identified by cataloging public T cell receptors. Genome-wide SNP genotypes for about three fifths of the roughly 670 donors were used in a later genetic analysis, which treated that subset as a discovery cohort. Around 300 gigabases of sequencing data and approximately 80 million unique TCR sequences were included in an early release covering about 700 HLA-typed donors. Typing coverage varied by locus: roughly 629-630 donors for A, B, C, DRB1 and DQB1; roughly 510 for DQA1; over 600 for DPA1; approximately 490 for DPB1. In addition to the first cohort of approximately 670 subjects, a separate validation cohort of 130 or so different subjects was used. A few DR-DQ haplotypes were handled as single units for association and clustering because linkage in the cohort was strong. Of the roughly 420 genotyped donors, 80% to 90% were placed in the genetic ancestry cluster associated with self-reported Caucasian donors. To decide whether each TCR beta V gene segment behaved as functional or pseudogenic, an earlier analysis of fewer than 750 of the donors relied on high-throughput TCR beta sequencing. The later analysis used no new phenotypic data to find candidate immune exposures, relying instead on TCR beta sequences and their occurrence across donors. A later analysis re-examined previously published TCR beta repertoires from several hundred donors and added high-resolution HLA genotyping to investigate patterns of TCR occurrence. All discovery cohort repertoires had been generated using a single sequencing platform. Both class I and class II loci were covered by HLA typing, at four-digit resolution. The study used immunosequencing to profile the T cell repertoires of approximately 630 subjects and linked those repertoires to cytomegalovirus serostatus.

Broad study findings and their caveats: A later analysis associated 16,951 TCR beta sequences with specific HLA alleles at a false discovery rate of 0.05. Some IMGT-functional V segments, including TRBV6-2 and TRBV6-3, could not be distinguished by the 87-base-pair reads and were therefore excluded. Correlated functional status among segregating V segments might reflect linkage disequilibrium, but an unknown experimental factor could not be ruled out. The authors suggested that the approach could potentially be generalized to other disease states and immunological phenotypes. The earlier analysis of approximately 540 of the donors excluded roughly 17 rarely observed V segments, including chromosome 9 orphons, because counts were too low. In a later analysis, HLA-associated TCR beta chains showed more clonal expansion and lower generation probabilities than non-associated chains that were equally common. In a later genetic analysis, a missense DCLRE1C variant was associated with V-gene and J-gene trimming of TCR beta chains, and the association was replicated in an independent cohort. According to a later genetic analysis, donors in an Asian-associated ancestry cluster had fewer N-insertions in productive TCRs than the approximately 630-donor mean. The presence/absence analyses assumed that sequencing depth was roughly uniform across donors, and that assumption may not be true. In the study, about 150 TCR beta chains were listed as associated with cytomegalovirus. Most TCR sequences were observed very rarely across donors, whereas some public TCRs were present in many individuals. In vitro tests confirmed that a few of the cytomegalovirus-associated TCR beta chains recognize cytomegalovirus antigens. According to a later analysis, TCR association rates differed among HLA loci, with DRB1 alleles showing the most associated TCRs and HLA-C alleles showing the fewest. In this cohort, only TCR beta chains were sequenced, and detectable features were limited by the absence of alpha or paired-chain data. Broadly in line with IMGT annotations, most TCR beta V segments showed up in productive rearrangements about 87% or about 30% of the time in an earlier analysis of under 700 of the donors. A further reported finding was that TCR beta sequences accurately predicted the HLA-A and HLA-B alleles for most subjects in the first cohort. Several of the top co-occurrence clusters appeared to be linked to parvovirus B19, influenza, CMV and Epstein-Barr virus, according to a later analysis. When HLA alleles, especially DR and DQ, strongly co-occurred, attributing TCR associations to individual alleles was difficult. CMV serostatus was the only immune exposure information available for the cohort. Because HLA typing was unavailable for some donors at each locus, only the typed subset was used in association tests. The sequencing pipeline was judged likely to have produced a cluster of highly shared sequence variants as a technical artifact. A later analysis found that most CMV-associated TCR beta chains appeared HLA-restricted, with HLA associations seemingly driven largely by CMV exposure. The classifier was reported to diagnose cytomegalovirus status with high specificity and sensitivity in both the original cohort and the validation cohort.

The cohort was made up of approximately 670 healthy bone marrow donors. All cohort members were sampled while nominally healthy, although unrecorded immune exposures were likely present. The donor tested CMV seropositive, placing the donor among the approximately 290 seropositive members of the cohort. A peripheral blood sample was provided by each donor, and peripheral blood mononuclear cells were used for TCR beta sequencing. Genomic DNA was extracted from the blood cell samples with the Qiagen DNeasy Blood Extraction Kit. Reading the germline V gene (reference sequence) gives CDR1 LNHDA and CDR2 SQIVND. V is shortened by 6 bases, J by 0 bases, and the region joining them spans 11 bases. Spanning cysteine to phenylalanine, the CDR3 consists of 14 amino acids. Just CDR3 DNA is preserved here, 42 bases in frame from base 1. About this clone itself: Its antigen remains undetermined. No much larger clone is present one base from it, and per-base qualities are unavailable.

Library prep was done by the immunoSEQ multiplex PCR assay. A mixture of 60 forward primers for TCR Vbeta segments and 13 reverse primers for TCR Jbeta segments was used in the multiplex PCR. A multiplex PCR assay on genomic DNA amplified the CDR3 region of rearranged TCR beta genes. On the Illumina HiSeq System, the amplified TCR beta libraries were sequenced as 87-base-pair reads. On the authors' methods: A later analysis tallied roughly 80 million unique TCR beta chains across the 600 to 700 repertoires, and approximately 11 million of those chains were shared by two or more donors. To remove PCR and sequencing errors, raw reads were error-corrected and collapsed into unique sequences using a nearest-neighbor algorithm that merged closely related sequences. V, D and J gene segments were assigned by aligning CDR3 sequences to IMGT reference sequences. For a sequence to be retained, a match of at least six nucleotides was required to both a V gene segment and a J gene segment. Rearrangements were called productive when the CDR3 lacked stop codons and stayed in frame with V and J; all others were non-productive. CDR3 was defined according to IMGT convention as the region running from the second conserved V-encoded cysteine to the conserved J-encoded phenylalanine. The earlier analysis of about 590 of the donors excluded sequences that lacked an unambiguous match to a single V gene segment. In an earlier analysis of several hundred of the donors, V segments were called functional above 56.7% productive rearrangements and were called segregating when the between-donor standard deviation exceeded 5%. A statistical classification framework was built to diagnose cytomegalovirus status from the catalog of TCR beta chain sequences. A later analysis assigned V and J genes by comparing TCR nucleotide sequences with IMGT/GENE-DB human TR gene sequences. A later analysis assigned CDR3 sequences and most-parsimonious VDJ recombination scenarios with the TCRdist pipeline. In a later analysis, each TCR beta chain was defined by its CDR3 amino acid sequence together with its V-gene family, and reads lacking a unique V-gene family were excluded. To address suspected cross-contamination and a sequencing artifact, a later analysis removed a few hundred highly shared, low-generation-probability nucleotide sequences. In a later analysis, a clonal expansion index for each public chain was calculated from normalized within-repertoire ranks of inferred template counts. A later analysis computed generation probabilities with a VDJ recombination model fitted to out-of-frame rearrangements, and checked the results against IGoR. Hypergeometric tests were used in a later analysis to score TCR-TCR, TCR-HLA and TCR-CMV co-occurrence, with a repertoire-size bias correction applied to the TCR pairs. To estimate false discovery rates, a later analysis permuted the HLA or CMV assignments 20 times. In a later analysis, co-occurring TCRs were grouped using DBSCAN, and TCRdist sequence similarity was added for clustering within HLA-allele-positive subsets. For co-occurrence clustering, repertoires with fewer than 30,000 or more than 120,000 public chains were excluded, along with about five repertoires with anomalous nucleotide sharing. The immuneACCESS repertoire file appears here via TCRdb, limited to in-frame rearrangements. These files lack a portion of the clones; in checked studies, under half of the deficit traces to unresolved V genes, and the cause of the others is not known. That table supplies the V and J calls and clone size; D and trimming were determined from the DNA. This sample gives about 110,000 clones in total; roughly 70% of them show up just once. 11% of the sample comes from the top ten.

The rearranged chain carries TRBV19 and TRBJ2-5, and the D gene may be TRBD1, 5 bases matching. This clonotype originated in a man aged 40-55 years in good health and CMV-seropositive. Sample: PBMCs. The DNA sequence reads TGTGCCAGTAGCTCGACAGAGAACCAAGAGACCCAGTACTTC. This sequence encodes CASSSTENQETQYF.